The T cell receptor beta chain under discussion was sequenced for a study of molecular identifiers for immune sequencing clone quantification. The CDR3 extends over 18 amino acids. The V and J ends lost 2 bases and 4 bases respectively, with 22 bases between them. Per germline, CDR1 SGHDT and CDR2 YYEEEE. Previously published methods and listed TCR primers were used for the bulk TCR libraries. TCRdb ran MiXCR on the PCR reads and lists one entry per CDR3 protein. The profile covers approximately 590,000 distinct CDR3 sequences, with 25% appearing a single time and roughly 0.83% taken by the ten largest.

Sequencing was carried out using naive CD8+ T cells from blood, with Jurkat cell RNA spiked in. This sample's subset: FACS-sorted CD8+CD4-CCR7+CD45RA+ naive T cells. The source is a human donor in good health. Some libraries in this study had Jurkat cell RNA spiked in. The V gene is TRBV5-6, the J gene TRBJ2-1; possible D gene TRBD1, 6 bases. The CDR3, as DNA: TGTGCCAGCAGCTTAAAAATCTGGGCAGGGGACGTGTACAATGAGCAGTTCTTC. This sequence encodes CASSLKIWAGDVYNEQFF.